The 6 T cell receptor beta chains below were found in one sample sequenced in a study of blood T cells in healthy people across ages. The authors ran a second PCR of about 7 to 11 cycles using a sample-barcoded 5' primer and a J-beta primer mix. TCRdb passed the 5' RACE reads through MiXCR, listing each CDR3 protein once. Of roughly 800,000 distinct CDR3 sequences listed, about three fifths were seen once; the top ten hold 22%. The sequenced sample consisted of blood. These receptor sequences come from a man between 25 and 39 years old in good health.

V is TRBV5-1 and J is TRBJ1-1, with D maybe TRBD1 (5 bases). The CDR3 extends over 14 amino acids. The V end lost 3 bases, the J end lost 4 bases, and 13 bases lay between the germline ends. Germline V gene sequence: CDR1 SGHRS, CDR2 YFSETQ. The CDR3 is CASSSGVGGTEAFF. The CDR3 nucleotides read TGCGCCAGCAGCTCCGGGGTTGGGGGCACTGAAGCTTTCTTT.

This clonotype was seen more than once but under ten times. The chain uses TRBV20-1 and TRBJ2-3, with TRBD2 identical over 7 bases. The CDR3 sequence is 13 residues long. V lost 6 bases, J lost 2 bases, and 5 bases stayed unmatched. The germline CDR1 and CDR2 sequences are DFQATT and SNEGSKA (reference sequence). The CDR3 sequence is CSATAGLTDTQYF. CDR3 sequence (DNA): TGCAGTGCCACAGCGGGGCTCACAGATACGCAGTATTTT.

The chain combines TRBV7-9 with TRBJ2-3; 8 bases fit TRBD2. CDR3 length: 17 amino acids. Trimming at V came to 5 bases and at J to 2 bases, leaving 12 bases not matched to a gene. CDR1 is SEHNR and CDR2 is FQNEAQ in the germline V gene (reference sequence). The CDR3 protein is CASSRLATISFTDTQYF. As DNA, the CDR3 is TGTGCCAGCAGCCGACTAGCGACAATCTCCTTCACAGATACGCAGTATTTT.

The gene calls are TRBV5-1 and TRBJ2-7; TRBD1 is a possible D gene (5 bases). Germline CDR1 SGHRS, CDR2 YFSETQ. V gave up 2 bases and J gave up 7 bases, with 16 bases separating them. There are 14 residues in the CDR3. The CDR3 DNA is TGCGCCAGCAGCTTAGACGGCTACAAGGGGGAGCAGTACTTC. Its protein product is CASSLDGYKGEQYF.

This chain uses TRBV15 with TRBJ1-1, with D perhaps matching TRBD1 (6 bases). This CDR3 has 15 residues. V was clipped by 0 bases and J by 5 bases, with 13 bases between them. Germline V CDR1 and CDR2: LNHNV, YYDKDF (reference sequence). The CDR3 coding sequence is TGTGCCACCAGCAGAGATTTTGGGGGCGGGACTGAAGCTTTCTTT. It yields the protein CATSRDFGGGTEAFF.

In the case of this clonotype: A read error may account for a junction end that differs from germline. The chain recombines TRBV20-1 with TRBJ1-4; 8 positions match TRBD1. The CDR3 is 16 amino acids. CDR1 is DFQATT, CDR2 SNEGSKA, per germline (reference sequence). Here the CDR3 DNA reads TGCAGTGCTAGAGACCCCAGGGGGCCAACTAATGAAGAACTGTTTTTT. It translates to CSARDPRGPTNEELFF.